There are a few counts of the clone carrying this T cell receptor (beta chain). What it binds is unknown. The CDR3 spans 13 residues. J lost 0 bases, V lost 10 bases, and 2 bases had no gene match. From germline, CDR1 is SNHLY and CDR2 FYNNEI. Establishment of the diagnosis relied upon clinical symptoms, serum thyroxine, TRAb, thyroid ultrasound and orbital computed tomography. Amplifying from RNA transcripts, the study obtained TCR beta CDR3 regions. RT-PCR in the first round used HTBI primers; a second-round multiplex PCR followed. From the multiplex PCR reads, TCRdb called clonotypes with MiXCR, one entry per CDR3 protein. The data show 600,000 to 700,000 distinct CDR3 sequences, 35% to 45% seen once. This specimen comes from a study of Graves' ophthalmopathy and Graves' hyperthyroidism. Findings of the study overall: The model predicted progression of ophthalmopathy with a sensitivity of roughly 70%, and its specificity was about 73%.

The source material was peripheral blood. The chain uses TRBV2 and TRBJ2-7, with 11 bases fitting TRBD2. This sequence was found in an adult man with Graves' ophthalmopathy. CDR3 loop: CAIAGGGSYEQYF. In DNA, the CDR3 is TGTGCCATAGCGGGGGGGGGCTCCTACGAGCAGTACTTC.